This TCR beta chain was recorded in a study of blood T cell repertoires in COVID-19. Whole-study context: The samples span acute and convalescent COVID-19 from the United States, Italy and Spain. The cDNA or gDNA used as material had been derived from T cells, B-cell-depleted T cells, or PBMCs.

How the authors handled the data: Estimation of nucleated cell counts relied on the amplification of reference gene primers. Sequenced by immunoSEQ multiplex PCR; TCRdb stores in-frame clones only, minus some. That table supplies the V and J calls and clone size; D and trimming were determined from the DNA. The sample gives some 370,000 clones, around 87% of which show up once; roughly a tenth is in the top ten. Seattle's enrolled individuals joined amid active infection and were then monitored longitudinally. There are 13 residues in the CDR3. Germline CDR1 SGHRS, CDR2 YFSETQ. V lost 2 bases and J 3 bases, leaving 8 bases between the germline ends.

The chain links TRBV5-1 to TRBJ1-2, with a possible D match to TRBD1 (5 bases). Specimen: peripheral blood. The sequence derives from a woman between 25 and 40 years old with COVID-19, enrolled during active disease. In nucleotides, the CDR3 is TGCGCCAGCAGCTTTGGGGGGGACTATGGCTACACCTTC. Its translation: CASSFGGDYGYTF.